These 27 T cell receptor beta chains were sequenced from one sample in a study of blood T cells in healthy people across ages. Using a J-beta primer mix together with a sample-barcoded 5' primer, a second PCR was run for roughly 6 to 11 cycles. MiXCR was run by TCRdb on the 5' RACE reads, yielding one entry per CDR3 protein. The sample holds 500,000 to 600,000 distinct CDR3 sequences, 25% to 30% seen once. Sequencing was done on a sample of blood. Receptors originate from a woman in her 70s in good health.

This clonotype was observed a handful of times. Sequence at one end of the junction differs from germline and may be a read error. V is TRBV6-2 or TRBV6-3 and J is TRBJ1-5; TRBD1 is a possible D gene (6 bases). CDR1 is MNHEY, CDR2 SVGEGT, per germline. The CDR3 runs to 16 residues. CDR3 amino acids: CASGYSDRISNQPQHF. CDR3 sequence (DNA): TGTGCCAGCGGTTATTCGGACAGAATTAGCAATCAGCCCCAGCATTTT.

This clonotype was counted a few times. The chain combines TRBV7-2 with TRBJ1-2; D might be TRBD1 (5 bases). V was cut by 3 bases and J by 7 bases, with 12 bases left in between. Germline V gene sequence: CDR1 SGHTA, CDR2 FQGNSA. The CDR3 has 13 amino acids. The CDR3 spells CASSLGGYSGYTF. CDR3 DNA: TGTGCCAGCAGCTTGGGGGGGTACTCTGGCTACACCTTC.

This clonotype was picked up a small number of times. The chain couples TRBV3-1 to TRBJ2-1; D may be TRBD1 (5 bases). The CDR3 covers 14 residues. Germline V gene lookup returns CDR1 LGHDT and CDR2 YNNKEL (reference sequence). V was pared by 2 bases and J by 3 bases, with 8 bases between. In nucleotides, the CDR3 is TGTGCCAGCAGCCAACTGGACAACTACAATGAGCAGTTCTTC. Translating it yields CASSQLDNYNEQFF.

This sequence joins TRBV5-1 and TRBJ1-1; tentatively, D is TRBD1 (5 bases). In germline, CDR1 is SGHRS, CDR2 YFSETQ. Trimming removed 4 bases from V and 0 bases from J, with 16 bases in between. The CDR3 sequence is 16 residues long. DNA for the CDR3: TGCGCCAGCAGCCAGGGTAGGCAGGGAATGAACACTGAAGCTTTCTTT. Protein: CASSQGRQGMNTEAFF.

This clonotype was picked up a small number of times. This rearrangement joins TRBV7-3 to TRBJ1-1; D gene unclear. This CDR3 comprises 9 residues. Trimming stripped 4 bases from V and 11 bases from J, with 5 bases between. The V gene's germline CDR1 is SGHTA and CDR2 FQGTGA. The CDR3: CASSSWAFF. The DNA of the CDR3 is TGTGCCAGCAGCTCGTGGGCTTTCTTT.

The V call is TRBV20-1, the J call TRBJ1-1; TRBD1 matches at 8 bases. V gave up 1 base and J gave up 0 bases; unmatched junction bases: 4. The V gene's germline CDR1 is DFQATT and CDR2 SNEGSKA (reference sequence). The CDR3 runs to 15 residues. The CDR3 is CSARVRDRLNTEAFF. For the CDR3, the DNA is TGCAGTGCTAGAGTCCGGGACAGGTTGAACACTGAAGCTTTCTTT.

This clonotype turned up a few times. CDR3 sequence (DNA): TGCAGCGTTGAACAGGGGGGTCCCAAAAACATTCAGTACTTC. Translated, it gives CSVEQGGPKNIQYF. The rearrangement uses TRBV29-1 and TRBJ2-4, with D possibly TRBD1 on 7 matching bases. V was pared by 2 bases and J by 2 bases, with 10 bases between. CDR1 is SQVTM, CDR2 ANQGSEA, per germline. The CDR3 is 14 residues long. Looking up the rest from reference TRBV29-1 and TRBJ2-4 gives the full variable domain: SAVISQKPSRDICQRGTSLTIQCQVDSQVTMMFWYRQQPGQSLTLIATANQGSEATYESGFVIDKFPISRPNLTFSTLTVSNMSPEDSSIYLCSVEQGGPKNIQYFGAGTRLSVL.

The chain uses TRBV7-3 and TRBJ2-2; 8 bases map to TRBD2. CDR1 and CDR2 from the germline V gene are SGHTA and FQGTGA. The CDR3 has 16 residues. Trimming cost V 4 bases and J 4 bases; bases outside gene matches: 8. CDR3 residues: CASSSQGLVGTGELFF. The CDR3 DNA reads TGTGCCAGCAGCTCTCAGGGACTAGTGGGCACCGGGGAGCTGTTTTTT.

The chain uses TRBV6-6 and TRBJ2-7; D is possibly TRBD1 (7 bases). There are 12 residues in the CDR3. Germline lookup yields CDR1 MNHNY and CDR2 SVGAGI (reference sequence). V shed 7 bases and J shed 4 bases, with 11 bases lying between them. Here the CDR3 DNA reads TGTGCCAGCAATGCAGGGGGGTACGAGCAGTACTTC. Translated: CASNAGGYEQYF.

This clonotype was counted a few times. This sequence joins TRBV13 and TRBJ2-7, with D maybe TRBD2 (7 bases). The ends were cut back, 6 bases at V and 2 bases at J, with 23 bases in the middle. The CDR3 consists of 17 residues. Germline-derived CDR1 and CDR2 are PRHDT and FYEKMQ (reference sequence). CDR3 DNA: TGTGCCAGCAGTGGGAGATATATGTGGGGGGGCCCCTACGAGCAGTACTTC. Encoded protein: CASSGRYMWGGPYEQYF.

V usage is TRBV7-9 and J usage is TRBJ2-6; no firm D call. CDR1 is SEHNR and CDR2 is FQNEAQ in the germline V gene (reference sequence). CDR3 size: 16 residues. V gave up 0 bases and J gave up 4 bases, with 10 bases separating them. CDR3 nucleotide sequence: TGTGCCAGCAGCTTAGCCCCTAGTACCGGGGCCAACGTCCTGACTTTC. Its translation: CASSLAPSTGANVLTF.

The sample holds a few counts of this clonotype. With a much larger clone just one base away, this may be a read error. Likely a read error: the CDR3 ends without its conserved phenylalanine or tryptophan. As DNA, the CDR3 is TGTGCCAGCAAAGCAGGGGTTGGACACACTGAAGCTTTCCTT. Translation gives CASKAGVGHTEAFL. The chain links TRBV12-3 or TRBV12-4 to TRBJ1-1, with a tentative D call TRBD1 (6 bases). V lost 7 bases and J lost 3, with 15 bases in between. The CDR3 totals 14 residues.

This chain uses TRBV12-3 or TRBV12-4 with TRBJ2-5; D call uncertain. This CDR3 contains 10 residues. V was cut by 6 bases and J by 9 bases, with 8 bases left in between. The CDR3 DNA reads as TGTGCCAGCAGCGATGTAGCCCAGTACTTC. It is translated as CASSDVAQYF.

The chain employs TRBV4-2 and TRBJ2-7, with 10 bases aligning to TRBD2. Germline assignment: CDR1 LGHNA and CDR2 YNFKEQ. This CDR3 is built from 15 residues. V trimming: 1 base; J trimming: 5 bases; junction bases outside the gene matches: 5. DNA for the CDR3: TGTGCCAGCAGCCAAGGGCCCCTAGCGGGAGACGAGCAGTACTTC. Translated: CASSQGPLAGDEQYF.

This clonotype showed up just a few times. J is TRBJ2-4 and V is TRBV11-2; no definite D call. The germline CDR1 and CDR2 sequences are SGHAT and FQNNGV. This CDR3 contains 13 residues. Trimming took 1 base from V and 5 from J, leaving 6 bases between them. In nucleotides, the CDR3 is TGTGCCAGCAGCTTAGGGCGACAAAACATTCAGTACTTC. Translating gives CASSLGRQNIQYF.

This clonotype has just a few counts. The rearrangement links TRBV4-3 to TRBJ1-4; a weak D match, TRBD1 (5 bases). Trimming shortened V by 1 base and J by 7 bases, and 10 bases separated the two germline ends. The CDR3 consists of 14 residues. Germline V CDR1 and CDR2: LGHNA, YSLEER. Here the CDR3 DNA reads TGCGCCAGCAGCCAAGCGGGCAGGGTTGAAAAACTGTTTTTT. Residues: CASSQAGRVEKLFF.

This clonotype has a handful of counts. The CDR3 nucleotides are TGTGCCAGCAGCCAAGATTATAAAACAGGGCAACTGTTTTTT. Its translation: CASSQDYKTGQLFF. This chain uses TRBV4-2 with TRBJ1-4; D may be TRBD1 (6 bases). V lost 0 bases, J lost 12 bases, and 14 bases lay in between. CDR1 and CDR2 (germline): LGHNA, YNFKEQ. The CDR3 covers 14 residues.

The genes are TRBV24-1 and TRBJ2-4; 7 positions match TRBD1. CDR1 and CDR2 (germline): KGHDR, SFDVKD. The J segment lost 2 bases and the V segment lost 6 bases, leaving 3 bases of the junction unmatched. This CDR3 is 14 amino acids long. The CDR3 nucleotides are TGTGCCACCAGTACAGGGGTGTCCAAAAACATTCAGTACTTC. Protein: CATSTGVSKNIQYF.

The chain recombines TRBV20-1 with TRBJ2-1; 8 nucleotides align to TRBD2. The CDR3 covers 19 residues. In germline, CDR1 is DFQATT, CDR2 SNEGSKA (reference sequence). After removal of 5 bases from V and 0 bases from J, the junction contained 18 bases not matched to a gene. The chain's CDR3 is CSAPGGAGGGSSSYNEQFF. The CDR3 nucleotides read TGCAGTGCTCCAGGAGGGGCTGGCGGGGGGTCCAGCTCCTACAATGAGCAGTTCTTC.

The chain couples TRBV11-2 to TRBJ2-5, with D tentatively TRBD2 (6 bases). V lost 1 base, J lost 7 bases, and 19 bases lay in between. The CDR3 is made up of 16 amino acids. Germline CDR1 reads SGHAT; CDR2 reads FQNNGV. This chain's CDR3 is CASSLGQPSLGGTQYF. The CDR3 nucleotides read TGTGCCAGCAGCTTAGGACAGCCCTCCCTCGGGGGGACCCAGTACTTC.

V and J are TRBV11-2 and TRBJ1-2; D is perhaps TRBD1 (6 bases). Deletions cut 4 bases from V and 6 bases from J, with 12 bases between. Germline assignment: CDR1 SGHAT and CDR2 FQNNGV. The CDR3 is 13 residues long. The CDR3 reads CASSSNYRDGYTF. As DNA, the CDR3 is TGTGCCAGCAGCTCCAATTACAGGGATGGCTACACCTTC.

This clonotype was picked up a small number of times. The gene calls are TRBV24-1 and TRBJ2-2; weak D call: TRBD2 (5 bases). Germline values: CDR1 KGHDR, CDR2 SFDVKD. V lost 3 bases and J lost 7, with 14 bases in between. The CDR3 length is 15 residues. The CDR3 sequence: CATSDPARSGGELFF. The CDR3 DNA sequence: TGTGCCACCAGTGATCCAGCCCGAAGCGGCGGGGAGCTGTTTTTT.

The rearrangement uses TRBV7-2 and TRBJ2-7; 9 bases agree with TRBD2. The CDR3 loop spans 17 amino acids. Germline CDR1 SGHTA, CDR2 FQGNSA. J was trimmed by 1 base and V by 1 base; bases with no gene match: 8. CDR3 coding DNA: TGTGCCAGCAGCTTAGTCTCTAGCGGGGTTTTATCCTACGAGCAGTACTTC. Encoded protein: CASSLVSSGVLSYEQYF.

The rearrangement uses TRBV5-1 and TRBJ2-3; D is uncertain. V was trimmed by 2 bases and J by 1 base, leaving 11 bases between them. CDR3 length equals 15 residues. Per germline, CDR1 SGHRS and CDR2 YFSETQ. CDR3: CASSFGNSGTDTQYF. In DNA, the CDR3 is TGCGCCAGCAGCTTCGGAAACTCTGGCACAGATACGCAGTATTTT.

This clonotype was picked up a small number of times. The chain couples TRBV7-2 to TRBJ1-5, with TRBD1 as a possible D gene (6 bases). The V gene lost 5 bases and the J gene lost 5 bases, with 10 bases spanning the gap. This CDR3 spans 13 amino acids. Germline V lookup: CDR1 SGHTA, CDR2 FQGNSA. CDR3 bases: TGTGCCAGCAGCCCTCACAGGGATCAGCCCCAGCATTTT. Its protein product is CASSPHRDQPQHF. Full variable domain (outside the CDR3, taken from reference TRBV7-2 and TRBJ1-5): GAGVSQSPSNKVTEKGKDVELRCDPISGHTALYWYRQSLGQGLEFLIYFQGNSAPDKSGLPSDRFSAERTGGSVSTLTIQRTQQEDSAVYLCASSPHRDQPQHFGDGTRLSIL.

The chain links TRBV9 to TRBJ1-1, with 7 bases lining up with TRBD1. Germline assignment: CDR1 SGDLS and CDR2 YYNGEE. The CDR3 covers 15 residues. V shed 0 bases and J 4 bases; nucleotides not matched to a gene: 6. As DNA, the CDR3 is TGTGCCAGCAGCGTAGAAGACAGGGCAGTCACTGAAGCTTTCTTT. As protein: CASSVEDRAVTEAFF.

The chain combines TRBV19 with TRBJ2-5; TRBD1 agrees at 9 bases. The V gene end was trimmed by 8 bases and the J gene end by 5 bases; junction bases not matched to a gene: 6. The CDR3 totals 13 residues. Germline values: CDR1 LNHDA, CDR2 SQIVND (reference sequence). The CDR3 nucleotides are TGTGCCAGTTGGGGACAGGGTCGGGAGACCCAGTACTTC. Its protein is CASWGQGRETQYF.